The sequence of this T cell receptor beta chain was determined in a study of blood T cell repertoires in COVID-19. Study summary: COVID-19 samples, acute and convalescent, were from the United States, Italy and Spain. T cells, B-cell-depleted T cells, or PBMCs supplied cDNA or gDNA.

Produced via immunoSEQ multiplex PCR; TCRdb's table is partial and in-frame only. The sample has 100,000 to 120,000 clones, 60% to 80% seen once. The germline V and J ends were trimmed by 1 base and 3 bases, with 7 bases remaining between them. Looked up from germline, CDR1 is SGHAT and CDR2 is FQNNGV. The CDR3 length is 13 residues. Sequenced input: peripheral blood. V gene TRBV11-2 combines with J gene TRBJ2-7; no firm D call. The receptor was derived from a woman aged 80 or older with active or convalescent COVID-19. For the CDR3, the DNA is TGTGCCAGCAGCTTAGGAGGAGTCTACGAGCAGTACTTC. Translating gives CASSLGGVYEQYF.